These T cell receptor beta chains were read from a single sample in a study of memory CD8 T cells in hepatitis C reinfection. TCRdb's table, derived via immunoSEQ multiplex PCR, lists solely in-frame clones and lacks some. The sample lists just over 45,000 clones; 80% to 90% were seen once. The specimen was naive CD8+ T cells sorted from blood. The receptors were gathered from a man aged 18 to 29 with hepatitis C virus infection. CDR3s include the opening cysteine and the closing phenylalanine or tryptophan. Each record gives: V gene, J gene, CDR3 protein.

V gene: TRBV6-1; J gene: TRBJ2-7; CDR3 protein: CASSEGFGSTDRPQQYF
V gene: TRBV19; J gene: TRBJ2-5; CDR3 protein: CALETQYF
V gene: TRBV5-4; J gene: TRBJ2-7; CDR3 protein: CASSTPGSAVTYEQYF
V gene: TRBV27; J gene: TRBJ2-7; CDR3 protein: CTSSSGTGKVEQYF
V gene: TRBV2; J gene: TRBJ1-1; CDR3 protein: CASSGQGAPGEAFF
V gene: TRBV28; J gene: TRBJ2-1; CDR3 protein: CASSVRGGYNEQFF
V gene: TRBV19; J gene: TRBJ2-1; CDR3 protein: CASSTTGVSGNEQFF
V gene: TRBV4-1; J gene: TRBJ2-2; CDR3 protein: CASSQVGTGPTGELFF
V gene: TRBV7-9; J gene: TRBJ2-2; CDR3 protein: CASSPTGGANTGELFF
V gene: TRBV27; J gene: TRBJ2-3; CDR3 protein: CASSLLLGLGGTDTQYF
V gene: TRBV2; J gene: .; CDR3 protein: CASRDSSYEQYF
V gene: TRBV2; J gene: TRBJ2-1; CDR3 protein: CAIDGTTFYNEQFF
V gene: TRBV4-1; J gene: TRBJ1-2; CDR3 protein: CASSQGTGDYGYTF
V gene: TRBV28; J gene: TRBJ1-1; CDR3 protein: CASSLTGDRANTEAFF
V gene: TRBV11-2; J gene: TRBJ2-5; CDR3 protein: CASSLPLAGTEETQYF
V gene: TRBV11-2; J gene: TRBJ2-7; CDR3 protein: CASSLDRGLARYEQYF
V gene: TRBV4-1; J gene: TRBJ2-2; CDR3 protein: CASSQDAAGGGHGELFF
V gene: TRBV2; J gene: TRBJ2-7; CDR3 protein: CASSDNRDRGYEQYF
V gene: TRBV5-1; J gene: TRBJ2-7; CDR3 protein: CASSPRSGSSYEQYF
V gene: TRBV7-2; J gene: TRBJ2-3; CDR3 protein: CASSLVGGGSQTLTDTQYF
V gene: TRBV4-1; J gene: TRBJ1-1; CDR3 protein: CASSPRGQDVAEAFF
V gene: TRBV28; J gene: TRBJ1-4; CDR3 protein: CASSFVGRGALGEKLFF
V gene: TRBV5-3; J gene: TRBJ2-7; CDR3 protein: CARSSQRLAGGSYEQYF
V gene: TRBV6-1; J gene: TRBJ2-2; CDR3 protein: CASSEPTATGELFF
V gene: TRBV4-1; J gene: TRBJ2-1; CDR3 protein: CASSPPGQGGHEQFF
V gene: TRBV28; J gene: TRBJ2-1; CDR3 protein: CASSLLTYNEQFF
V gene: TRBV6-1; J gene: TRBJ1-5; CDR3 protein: CASSELGGAYQPQHF
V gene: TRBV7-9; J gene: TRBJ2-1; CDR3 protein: CASSGGQAGGSYNEQFF
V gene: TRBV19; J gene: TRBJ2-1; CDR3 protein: CASSTGQTSYNEQFF
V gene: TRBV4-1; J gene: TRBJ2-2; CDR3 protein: CASSQEPYRGQDGELFF
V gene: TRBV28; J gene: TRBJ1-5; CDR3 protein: CASNPGQGGQPQHF
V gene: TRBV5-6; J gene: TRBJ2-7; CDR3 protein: CASSFRAGGINEQYF
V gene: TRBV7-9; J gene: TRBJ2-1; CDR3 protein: CASSITRDRGHEQFF
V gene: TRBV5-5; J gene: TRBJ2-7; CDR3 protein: CASSFRASGRILSYEQYF
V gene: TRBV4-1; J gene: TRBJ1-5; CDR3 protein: CASSQIQGSNQPQHF
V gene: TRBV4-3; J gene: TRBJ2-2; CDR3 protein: CASRVLSSTGELFF
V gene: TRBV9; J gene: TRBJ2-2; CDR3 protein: CAGSVSGGPGGELFF
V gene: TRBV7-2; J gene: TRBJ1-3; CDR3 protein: CASSPRDSPSSGNTIYF
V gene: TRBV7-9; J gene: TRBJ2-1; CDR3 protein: CASSLGRGYNEQFF
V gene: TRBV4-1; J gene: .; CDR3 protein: CASSQGPPGSRGYEQYF
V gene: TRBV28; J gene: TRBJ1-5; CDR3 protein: CASSPQGAGFNQPQHF
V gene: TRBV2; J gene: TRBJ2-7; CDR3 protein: CASSEAGDGAYEQYF
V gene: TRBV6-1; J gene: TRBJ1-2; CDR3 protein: CASSENQDRGWYGYTF
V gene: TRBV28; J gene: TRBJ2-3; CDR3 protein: CASSSRGTDTQYF
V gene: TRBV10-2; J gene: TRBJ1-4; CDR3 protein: CASSELQGTNEKLFF